What follows describes a single T cell receptor (beta chain). This entry is derived from a study of blood T cell repertoires in COVID-19. This CDR3 has 15 amino acids. Trimming cost V 4 bases and J 4 bases; bases outside gene matches: 8. Germline CDR1 MNHEY, CDR2 SVGAGI. As processed by the authors: Scientists estimated how many nucleated cells there were by amplifying reference gene primers. Clones were sequenced by immunoSEQ multiplex PCR, and TCRdb holds only the in-frame ones, with some missing. The V and J calls and clone size are taken from that table; D and trimming were inferred from the DNA. Found here are about 130,000 clones, approximately 80% of them singletons; the top ten hold under 45%.

The TCR comes from a man aged 35 to 55 with active or convalescent COVID-19. The V and J genes are TRBV6-5 and TRBJ2-7, with 9 bases fitting TRBD1. Sequencing was performed on peripheral blood. DNA for the CDR3: TGTGCCAGCAGTTCAACCGGGACAGGGACTTACGAGCAGTACTTC. Protein product: CASSSTGTGTYEQYF.